The 3 T cell receptor beta chains below come from one sample, sequenced in a study of CD8+CD57+ T cells in acquired aplastic anemia. Selection for sequencing was limited to patients who had shown CD8+CD57+ cell expansion by flow cytometry. Genomic DNA served as template for TCR beta VDJ and CDR3 profiling. TCRdb processed the reads anew with MiXCR; each CDR3 protein has one entry. The sample has roughly 240,000 distinct CDR3 sequences; around half are singletons. The sequenced sample was sorted CD4+, CD8+, or CD8+CD57+ T cells (not recorded which) from PBMCs. These receptors were collected from a human donor with aplastic anemia.

Points on this clonotype: Mismatch with germline at one junction end may stem from a read error. This chain links TRBV29-1 with TRBJ1-5; possible D gene TRBD1, 6 bases. CDR3 length: 14 residues. Germline-derived CDR1 and CDR2 are SQVTM and ANQGSEA. The chain's CDR3 is CSATQGAVDQPRHF. CDR3 nucleotides: TGCAGCGCCACACAGGGAGCGGTCGATCAGCCCCGGCATTTT.

V gene TRBV7-9 combines with J gene TRBJ2-5; no clear D. Trimming pared 2 bases from V and 2 bases from J, leaving 12 bases between. CDR3 length equals 15 residues. The germline V gene encodes CDR1 SEHNR and CDR2 FQNEAQ (reference sequence). As DNA, the CDR3 is TGTGCCAGCAGCTTATACAAGGTAGAGCAAGAGACCCAGTACTTC. It translates to CASSLYKVEQETQYF.

This clonotype was seen ten or more times. The CDR3 nucleotides read TGTGCCAGTAGTATAGATGGACTAGACGACAATGAGCAGTTCTTC. This translates into CASSIDGLDDNEQFF. The V call is TRBV19, the J call TRBJ2-1; 7 nucleotides agree with TRBD2. CDR3 length equals 15 residues. CDR1 and CDR2 from the germline V gene are LNHDA and SQIVND (reference sequence). The ends lost 0 bases at V and 5 bases at J; junction bases unmatched: 4.